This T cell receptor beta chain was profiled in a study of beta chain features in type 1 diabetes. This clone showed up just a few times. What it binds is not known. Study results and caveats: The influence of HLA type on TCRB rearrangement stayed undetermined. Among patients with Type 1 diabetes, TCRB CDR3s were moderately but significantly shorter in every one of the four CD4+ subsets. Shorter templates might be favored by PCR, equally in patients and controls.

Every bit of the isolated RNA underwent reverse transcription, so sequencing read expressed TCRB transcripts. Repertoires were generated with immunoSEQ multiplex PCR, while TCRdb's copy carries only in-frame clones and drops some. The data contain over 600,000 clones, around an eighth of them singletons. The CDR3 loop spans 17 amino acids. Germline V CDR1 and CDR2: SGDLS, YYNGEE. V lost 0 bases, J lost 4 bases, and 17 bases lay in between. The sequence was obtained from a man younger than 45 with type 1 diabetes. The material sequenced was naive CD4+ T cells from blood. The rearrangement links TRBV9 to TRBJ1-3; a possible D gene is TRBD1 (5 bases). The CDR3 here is CASSVDPRQGRGNTIYF. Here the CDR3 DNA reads TGTGCCAGCAGCGTAGACCCCCGGCAGGGCCGAGGAAACACCATATATTTT.